The rows below give T cell receptor beta chains drawn from one sample of a study of blood T cell repertoires in COVID-19. Some clones are missing from TCRdb's copy, which holds only in-frame ones; the method was immunoSEQ multiplex PCR. Here the sample spans about 230,000 clones, over 65% being singletons. The sequencing sample was made of peripheral blood. The receptors here all came from a woman in her seventies with active or convalescent COVID-19. CDR3s include the opening cysteine and the closing phenylalanine or tryptophan. D genes are given only for firm matches.

J | D | length | V | CDR3
TRBJ2-1 | . | 15 | TRBV11-2 | CASSPGGGARNEQFF
TRBJ2-5 | TRBD2 | 17 | TRBV7-8 | CASSFRGPGRVRETQYF
TRBJ2-7 | TRBD2 | 15 | TRBV19 | CASSIGLAGVDEQYF
TRBJ1-2 | . | 15 | TRBV4-3 | CASSQEDKQGWGYTF
TRBJ2-3 | . | 12 | TRBV20-1 | CSASLRADTQYF
TRBJ1-3 | . | 15 | TRBV3-1/TRBV3-2 | CASSQGTNSGNTIYF
TRBJ2-1 | . | 16 | TRBV28 | CASSFNVPVSYNEQFF
TRBJ2-5 | TRBD1 | 16 | TRBV15 | CATSRGGGQGQETQYF
TRBJ1-1 | . | 15 | TRBV10-3 | CAIPPGGKMNTEAFF
TRBJ1-4 | TRBD1 | 14 | TRBV28 | CASSDGTVNEKLFF
TRBJ2-7 | TRBD1 | 15 | TRBV5-1 | CASSLPGTGTIEQYF